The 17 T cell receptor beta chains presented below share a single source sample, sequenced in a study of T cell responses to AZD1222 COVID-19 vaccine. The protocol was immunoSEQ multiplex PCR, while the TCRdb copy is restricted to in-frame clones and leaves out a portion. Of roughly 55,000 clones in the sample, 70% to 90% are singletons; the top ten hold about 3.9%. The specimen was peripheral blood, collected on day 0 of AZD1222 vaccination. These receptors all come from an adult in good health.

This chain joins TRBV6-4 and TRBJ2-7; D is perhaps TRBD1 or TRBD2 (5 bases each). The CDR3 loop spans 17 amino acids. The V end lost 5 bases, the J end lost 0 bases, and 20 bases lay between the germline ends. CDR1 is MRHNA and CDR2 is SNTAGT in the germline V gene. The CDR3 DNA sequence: TGTGCCAGCAGTACCGTCCTATGGGGGTCCCTCTCCTACGAGCAGTACTTC. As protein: CASSTVLWGSLSYEQYF.

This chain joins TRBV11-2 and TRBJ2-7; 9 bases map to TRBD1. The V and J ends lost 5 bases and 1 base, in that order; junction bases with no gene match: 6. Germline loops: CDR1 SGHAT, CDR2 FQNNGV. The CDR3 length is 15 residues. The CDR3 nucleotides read TGTGCCAGCAGCCCCGGGACAGGGAATTCCTACGAGCAGTACTTC. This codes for CASSPGTGNSYEQYF.

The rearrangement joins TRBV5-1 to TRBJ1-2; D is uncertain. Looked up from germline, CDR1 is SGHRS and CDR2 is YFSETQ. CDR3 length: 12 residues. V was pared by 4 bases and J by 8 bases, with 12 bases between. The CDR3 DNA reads TGCGCCAGCAGCCCCGATGCGTCAGGCTACACCTTC. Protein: CASSPDASGYTF.

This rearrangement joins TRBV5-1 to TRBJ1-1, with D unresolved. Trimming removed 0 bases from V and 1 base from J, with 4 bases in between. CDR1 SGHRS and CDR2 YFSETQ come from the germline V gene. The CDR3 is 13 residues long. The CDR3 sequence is CASSLGGNTEAFF. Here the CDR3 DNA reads TGCGCCAGCAGCTTGGGGGGGAACACTGAAGCTTTCTTT.

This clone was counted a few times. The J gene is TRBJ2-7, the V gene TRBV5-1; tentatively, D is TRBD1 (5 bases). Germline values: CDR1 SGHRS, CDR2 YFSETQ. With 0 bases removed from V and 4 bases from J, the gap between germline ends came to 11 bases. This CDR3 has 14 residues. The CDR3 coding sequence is TGCGCCAGCAGCTTGGACGCAGGGCCATACGAGCAGTACTTC. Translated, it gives CASSLDAGPYEQYF. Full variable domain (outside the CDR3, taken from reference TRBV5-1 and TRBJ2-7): KAGVTQTPRYLIKTRGQQVTLSCSPISGHRSVSWYQQTPGQGLQFLFEYFSETQRNKGNFPGRFSGRQFSNSRSEMNVSTLELGDSALYLCASSLDAGPYEQYFGPGTRLTVT.

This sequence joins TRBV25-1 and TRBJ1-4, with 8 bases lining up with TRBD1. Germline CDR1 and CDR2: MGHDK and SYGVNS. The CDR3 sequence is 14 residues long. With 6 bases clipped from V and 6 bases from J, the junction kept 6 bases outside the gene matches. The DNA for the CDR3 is TGTGCCAGCAGGGGGACAGGAAAACATGAAAAACTGTTTTTT. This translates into CASRGTGKHEKLFF.

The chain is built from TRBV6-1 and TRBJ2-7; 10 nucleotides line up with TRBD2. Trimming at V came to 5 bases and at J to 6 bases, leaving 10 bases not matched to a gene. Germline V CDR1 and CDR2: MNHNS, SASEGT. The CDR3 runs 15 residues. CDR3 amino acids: CASSSSGGAPGEQYF. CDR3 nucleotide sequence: TGTGCCAGCAGTTCGAGCGGGGGGGCCCCAGGCGAGCAGTACTTC.

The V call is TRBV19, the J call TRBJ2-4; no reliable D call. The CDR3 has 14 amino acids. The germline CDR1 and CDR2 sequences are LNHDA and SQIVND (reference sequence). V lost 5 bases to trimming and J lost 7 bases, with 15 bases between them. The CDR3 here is CASSPPGELNIQYF. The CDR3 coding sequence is TGTGCCAGTAGTCCGCCTGGGGAACTTAACATTCAGTACTTC.

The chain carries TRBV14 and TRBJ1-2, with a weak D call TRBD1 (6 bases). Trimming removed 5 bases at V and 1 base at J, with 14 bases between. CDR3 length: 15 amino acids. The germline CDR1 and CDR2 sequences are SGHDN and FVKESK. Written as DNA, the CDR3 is TGTGCCAGCAGCTCCACACAGGGTTTTAACTATGGCTACACCTTC. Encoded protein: CASSSTQGFNYGYTF.

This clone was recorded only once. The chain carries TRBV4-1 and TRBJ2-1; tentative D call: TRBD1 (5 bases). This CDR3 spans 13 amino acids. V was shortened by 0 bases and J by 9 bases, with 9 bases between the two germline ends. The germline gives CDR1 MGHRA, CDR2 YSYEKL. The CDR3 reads CASSQDKGVEQFF. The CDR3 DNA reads TGCGCCAGCAGCCAAGATAAAGGGGTTGAGCAGTTCTTC.

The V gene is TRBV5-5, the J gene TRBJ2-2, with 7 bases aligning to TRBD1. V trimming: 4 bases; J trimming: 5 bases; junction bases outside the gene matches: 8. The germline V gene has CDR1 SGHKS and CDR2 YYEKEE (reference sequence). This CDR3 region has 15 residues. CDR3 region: CASSRQGPGTGELFF. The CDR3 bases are TGTGCCAGCAGCCGACAGGGACCAGGGACCGGGGAGCTGTTTTTT. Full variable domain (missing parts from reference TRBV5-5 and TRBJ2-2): DAGVTQSPTHLIKTRGQQVTLRCSPISGHKSVSWYQQVLGQGPQFIFQYYEKEERGRGNFPDRFSARQFPNYSSELNVNALLLGDSALYLCASSRQGPGTGELFFGEGSRLTVL.

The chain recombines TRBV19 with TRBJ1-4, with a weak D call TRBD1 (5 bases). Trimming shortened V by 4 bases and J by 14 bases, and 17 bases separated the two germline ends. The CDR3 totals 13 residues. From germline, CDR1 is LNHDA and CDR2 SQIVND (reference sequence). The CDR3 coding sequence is TGTGCCAGTAGTACGACCGGGACCCGCTCCCTGTTTTTT. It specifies CASSTTGTRSLFF.

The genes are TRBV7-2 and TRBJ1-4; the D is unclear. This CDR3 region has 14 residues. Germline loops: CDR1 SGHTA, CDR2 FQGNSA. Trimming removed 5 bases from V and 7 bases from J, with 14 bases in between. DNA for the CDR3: TGTGCCAGCAGCACCCCGGGATTGGGTGAAAAACTGTTTTTT. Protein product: CASSTPGLGEKLFF. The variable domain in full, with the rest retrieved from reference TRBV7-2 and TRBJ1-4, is GAGVSQSPSNKVTEKGKDVELRCDPISGHTALYWYRQSLGQGLEFLIYFQGNSAPDKSGLPSDRFSAERTGGSVSTLTIQRTQQEDSAVYLCASSTPGLGEKLFFGSGTQLSVL.

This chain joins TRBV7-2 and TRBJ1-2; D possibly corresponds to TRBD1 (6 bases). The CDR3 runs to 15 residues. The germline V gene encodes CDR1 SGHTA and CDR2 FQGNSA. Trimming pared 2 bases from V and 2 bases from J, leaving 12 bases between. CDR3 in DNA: TGTGCCAGCAGCTTAAATCGACAGGCAAACTATGGCTACACCTTC. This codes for CASSLNRQANYGYTF.

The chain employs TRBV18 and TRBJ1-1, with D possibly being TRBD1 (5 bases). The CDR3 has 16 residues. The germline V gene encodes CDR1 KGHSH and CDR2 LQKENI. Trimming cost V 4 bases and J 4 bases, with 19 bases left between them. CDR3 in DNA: TGTGCCAGCTCACAGAATAGTGCAGGGAAGGCCACTGAAGCTTTCTTT. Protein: CASSQNSAGKATEAFF.

The CDR3 coding sequence is TGTGCCAGCAGCCGTGGGGACTGGGGAAGCGAGGAGCAGTTCTTC. Its translation: CASSRGDWGSEEQFF. This chain joins TRBV7-2 and TRBJ2-1; TRBD2 is a possible D gene (6 bases). Germline-derived CDR1 and CDR2 are SGHTA and FQGNSA. The CDR3 spans 15 residues. V was cut by 5 bases and J by 10 bases, with 21 bases left in between. Full variable domain (rest looked up from reference TRBV7-2 and TRBJ2-1): GAGVSQSPSNKVTEKGKDVELRCDPISGHTALYWYRQSLGQGLEFLIYFQGNSAPDKSGLPSDRFSAERTGGSVSTLTIQRTQQEDSAVYLCASSRGDWGSEEQFFGPGTRLTVL.

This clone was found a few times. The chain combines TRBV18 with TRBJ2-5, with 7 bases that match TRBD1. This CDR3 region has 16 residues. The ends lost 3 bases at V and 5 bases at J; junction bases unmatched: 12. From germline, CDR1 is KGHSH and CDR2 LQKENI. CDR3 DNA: TGTGCCAGCTCACCCCACCACCCAGGGGGTTGGGAGACCCAGTACTTC. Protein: CASSPHHPGGWETQYF.